This T cell receptor beta chain was obtained from a study of CD8+ T cells in alopecia areata. Study observations and caveats: More clonal than normal scalp was lesional scalp, particularly alopecia totalis/universalis.

Germline CDR1 MNHNY, CDR2 SVGAGI (reference sequence). The CDR3 contains 16 residues. V lost 5 bases, J lost 1 base, and 17 bases lay in between. The authors extracted RNA and reverse transcribed it into cDNA as the sequencing template. Using immunoSEQ multiplex PCR, the repertoire was profiled, and TCRdb retains in-frame clones only, with some absent. Of about 170,000 clones listed, roughly 66% are singletons. To note about this clone: What it binds is unknown.

This material consisted of CD8+ T cells sorted from blood, taken at week 0. This chain uses TRBV6-6 with TRBJ1-2, with D perhaps TRBD1 (5 bases). This receptor was obtained from a human donor with alopecia areata. This chain's CDR3 is CASSPGLRADNYGYTF. CDR3 bases: TGTGCCAGCAGTCCTGGTCTCAGGGCCGATAACTATGGCTACACCTTC.